Here is one T cell receptor beta chain with its context. This clonotype was counted a few times. Its antigen specificity is not known. Base qualities are missing; no much larger clone stands one base away. The CDR3 measures 15 amino acids from cysteine to phenylalanine. The only DNA kept is the CDR3, 45 bases in frame from the first base. According to the germline V gene (reference sequence), CDR1 reads DFQATT and CDR2 reads SNEGSKA. Relative to germline, V is missing 1 base and J is missing 4 bases, with 6 bases of the junction outside any gene match. The listed sequencing device is Illumina NovaSeq 6000. TCRalpha and TCRbeta cDNA libraries were constructed by 5'RACE with constant-segment primers, with sample barcodes and unique molecular identifiers being introduced. RNA was extracted from every sample with Trizol reagent. The libraries were amplified in two PCR steps, and the second step added a second sample barcode and Illumina TruSeq adapters. Libraries were sequenced on an Illumina NovaSeq with 2 x 150 bp paired-end reads. The paper's processing steps were these. Reads were demultiplexed and collapsed into UMI-guided consensus sequences with migec v1.2.7. Using mixcr v2.1.11, the UMI consensuses were aligned to TRA and TRB V and J templates and assembled into clonotypes. A clonotype was counted as expanded or contracted only when both edgeR and NoisET called the clonotype significant, with the noise models trained on biological replicates. For edgeR calls, a false discovery rate-adjusted p below 0.01 and a log2 fold-change threshold of 1 were applied. PCA with hierarchical clustering of max-normalized trajectories of the 1000 most abundant clonotypes was used as exploratory dynamics analysis. The CD4 or CD8 phenotype of responding clones was assigned using the separately sequenced CD4+ and CD8+ repertoires. TCRdb reprocessing: public reads trimmed at Q25 with fastp, clones called with MiXCR, in-frame beta chains kept. Identical CDR3 proteins give one entry, which carries the most common genes and DNA. The V and J calls come from TCRdb's annotation, not from the publication. The sample profile shows 400,000 to 500,000 distinct CDR3 sequences; roughly a quarter of them were found once. The ten largest clonotypes hold 8.5% to 9% of the sample.

The data derive from a study of T-cell memory formation after mild COVID-19 (dated by TCRdb to about 2021). In the study overall: TCR sequence clusters from the two donors were found to be largely donor specific. Longitudinal TCRalpha and TCRbeta repertoire sequencing tracked T-cell clones expanding and contracting after mild COVID-19 in a couple of donors. Two young, previously healthy adult volunteers, one female and one male, were included in the cohort.

Ficoll-Paque density gradient centrifugation was used to isolate PBMCs. What the authors observed across the whole study: The study covered only a couple of mild cases, and larger cohorts including severe cases with pre-infection samples were considered necessary. Whether the second-wave clones peaking on day 37 were SARS-CoV-2 specific was not confirmed. From day 15 to 85, contracting clones showed balanced CD4/CD8 phenotypes, whereas a second wave of clones that expanded from day 15 to 37 leaned towards CD4+. Contracting CD4+ clones turned up mainly in the CM and EM memory subsets, whereas EMRA was where CD8+ clones were enriched. Some responding clones were found in pre-infection memory, which suggests that pre-existing cross-reactive memory T cells took part in the SARS-CoV-2 response.

Recombination joined TRBV20-1 with TRBJ2-3, with 9 bases matching TRBD2. The sample was PBMCs or a T cell subset sorted from them (not recorded which). The TCR originated in an adult woman who had mild COVID-19 (a few samples of this study predate the infection). The sample titles of this study are shuffled in the database, so cell type and time point are left out; the donor was told from shared clones. The CDR3 has the sequence CSARVPREGPDTQYF. In nucleotides, the sequence is TGCAGTGCTAGAGTTCCGCGGGAGGGCCCAGATACGCAGTATTTT.